A single sample gave rise to the 18 T cell receptor beta chains below, sequenced in a study of blood T cell repertoires in COVID-19. Assay used: immunoSEQ multiplex PCR; TCRdb lists only in-frame clones, some missing. The data show just over 300,000 clones, 85% to 90% seen once. Input material: PBMCs or T cells enriched from blood (not recorded which). These receptors originate from a man aged 25-40 years who had recovered from COVID-19.

This chain joins TRBV5-1 and TRBJ2-7; the match to TRBD2 covers 13 bases. The CDR3 runs 14 residues. From germline, CDR1 is SGHRS and CDR2 YFSETQ. The J segment lost 7 bases and the V segment lost 4 bases, leaving 5 bases of the junction unmatched. In DNA form, the CDR3 reads TGCGCCAGCAGCAGGACTAGCGGGAGAGAAGAGCAGTACTTC. Translated, it gives CASSRTSGREEQYF.

This clone was detected once. The V call is TRBV24-1, the J call TRBJ2-1; D remains ambiguous. This CDR3 spans 12 amino acids. The germline V gene has CDR1 KGHDR and CDR2 SFDVKD. The germline V and J ends were trimmed by 5 bases and 4 bases, with 5 bases remaining between them. The CDR3 DNA is TGTGCCACCAGTGTTTCGTACAATGAGCAGTTCTTC. Translating gives CATSVSYNEQFF.

The sample holds one count of this clone. This chain joins TRBV19 and TRBJ2-7, with 9 bases lining up with TRBD2. V dropped 3 bases and J dropped 4; count of bases not matched to a gene: 13. Germline CDR1 is LNHDA and CDR2 is SQIVND (reference sequence). The CDR3 consists of 17 residues. The CDR3 bases are TGTGCCAGTAGTATCGGTGCGGGAGGGCCTGTAGCGTACGAGCAGTACTTC. This encodes CASSIGAGGPVAYEQYF. The whole variable domain, remainder taken from reference TRBV19 and TRBJ2-7, is DGGITQSPKYLFRKEGQNVTLSCEQNLNHDAMYWYRQDPGQGLRLIYYSQIVNDFQKGDIAEGYSVSREKKESFPLTVTSAQKNPTAFYLCASSIGAGGPVAYEQYFGPGTRLTVT.

The chain is built from TRBV19 and TRBJ1-1; D is perhaps TRBD1 (6 bases). Germline V gene lookup returns CDR1 LNHDA and CDR2 SQIVND (reference sequence). This CDR3 is built from 12 residues. V was shortened by 5 bases and J by 3 bases, with 7 bases between the two germline ends. The CDR3 sequence: CASSWTDTEAFF. CDR3 sequence (DNA): TGTGCCAGTAGTTGGACAGACACTGAAGCTTTCTTT.

In its sample, this clone was seen a few times. The chain uses TRBV30 and TRBJ2-2; TRBD2 matches at 7 bases. CDR1 GTSNPN and CDR2 SVGIG come from the germline V gene (reference sequence). The J segment lost 6 bases and the V segment lost 3 bases, leaving 7 bases of the junction unmatched. CDR3 length equals 14 residues. CDR3 nucleotide sequence: TGTGCCTGGAGAGTGGCGGGAGACGCCGGGGAGCTGTTTTTT. This codes for CAWRVAGDAGELFF.

The sample holds one count of this clone. V usage is TRBV10-2 and J usage is TRBJ2-1; 9 nucleotides align to TRBD1. Trimming at V came to 5 bases and at J to 8 bases, leaving 10 bases not matched to a gene. This CDR3 contains 15 residues. From germline, CDR1 is WSHSY and CDR2 SAAADI. CDR3 residues: CASSPGTGKTDEQFF. CDR3 coding DNA: TGCGCCAGCAGTCCCGGGACAGGGAAAACCGATGAGCAGTTCTTC.

This chain joins TRBV6-4 and TRBJ1-1; 7 bases agree with TRBD1. The CDR3 is 17 amino acids. V was clipped by 0 bases and J by 1 base; unmatched bases: 8. Per germline, CDR1 MRHNA and CDR2 SNTAGT. The DNA of the CDR3 is TGTGCCAGCAGTGACTCATACAGGGGTCCAAAGAACACTGAAGCTTTCTTT. This encodes CASSDSYRGPKNTEAFF.

This sequence joins TRBV13 and TRBJ2-1; 7 positions match TRBD2. The CDR3 loop spans 18 amino acids. Germline V CDR1 and CDR2: PRHDT, FYEKMQ (reference sequence). Germline trimming cut 0 bases from V and 8 bases from J; bases unmatched to any gene: 16. Here the CDR3 reads CASSLGRGVGEEFDEQFF. DNA of the CDR3: TGTGCCAGCAGCTTAGGCCGGGGGGTAGGGGAGGAGTTCGATGAGCAGTTCTTC. Drawing the rest from reference TRBV13 and TRBJ2-1, the complete variable domain is AAGVIQSPRHLIKEKRETATLKCYPIPRHDTVYWYQQGPGQDPQFLISFYEKMQSDKGSIPDRFSAQQFSDYHSELNMSSLELGDSALYFCASSLGRGVGEEFDEQFFGPGTRLTVL.

This clone was found once. This chain links TRBV2 with TRBJ1-2, with D perhaps TRBD1 (6 bases). Germline V gene data show CDR1 as SNHLY and CDR2 as FYNNEI. V lost 8 bases and J 0 bases, leaving 16 bases between the germline ends. The CDR3 spans 15 residues. The CDR3 spells CASSTGPSTNYGYTF. DNA for the CDR3: TGTGCCAGCTCGACAGGACCATCGACTAACTATGGCTACACCTTC.

This clone turned up a few times. The rearrangement uses TRBV3-1 (or the pseudogene TRBV3-2) and TRBJ2-5; TRBD2 matches at 9 bases. The CDR3 totals 17 residues. The junction had 8 bases not matched to a gene; V was cut back by 0 bases and J by 3 bases. Per the germline V gene, CDR1 is LGHDT and CDR2 is YNNKEL (reference sequence). As DNA, the CDR3 is TGTGCCAGCAGCCAAGAGGTAGCGGGGGCCCTTAAAGAGACCCAGTACTTC. This gives the protein CASSQEVAGALKETQYF.

The count of this clone is one. The chain carries TRBV24-1 and TRBJ1-2; D is undetermined. The ends were cut back, 4 bases at V and 8 bases at J, with 13 bases in the middle. The CDR3 is 13 amino acids. Germline CDR1 KGHDR, CDR2 SFDVKD. CDR3 nucleotides: TGTGCCACCAGTGACCCCGACATATTCGGCTACACCTTC. This sequence encodes CATSDPDIFGYTF.

The CDR3 region has the DNA TGCGCCAGCAGCGGGGACGGACAGATCTATGGCTACACCTTC. This translates into CASSGDGQIYGYTF. The rearrangement joins TRBV5-1 to TRBJ1-2; weak D call: TRBD1 (6 bases). The germline V gene has CDR1 SGHRS and CDR2 YFSETQ. The germline V and J ends were trimmed by 4 bases and 4 bases, with 14 bases remaining between them. The length of the CDR3 is 14 residues.

The gene calls are TRBV2 and TRBJ1-5; 8 nucleotides agree with TRBD1. Looked up from germline, CDR1 is SNHLY and CDR2 is FYNNEI. V lost 7 bases and J lost 1; bases outside the gene matches: 9. The CDR3 runs to 16 residues. The CDR3: CASTFARGLSNQPQHF. Here the CDR3 DNA reads TGTGCCAGCACCTTTGCCAGGGGGCTGAGCAATCAGCCCCAGCATTTT.

The V call is TRBV2, the J call TRBJ1-2; D unresolved. The CDR3 is 14 residues long. CDR1 and CDR2 from the germline V gene are SNHLY and FYNNEI. Trimming pared 0 bases from V and 5 bases from J, leaving 10 bases between. This chain's CDR3 is CASSEAAAAYGYTF. The CDR3 nucleotides read TGTGCCAGCAGTGAAGCGGCGGCAGCGTATGGCTACACCTTC.

The chain joins TRBV15 to TRBJ1-2, with D maybe TRBD1 (5 bases). Germline CDR1 reads LNHNV; CDR2 reads YYDKDF (reference sequence). CDR3 size: 15 residues. Trimming cost V 8 bases and J 0 bases, with 16 bases left between them. CDR3 in amino acids: CATRAGVDSNYGYTF. The CDR3 DNA sequence: TGTGCCACCCGAGCGGGGGTGGACTCTAACTATGGCTACACCTTC.

The chain carries TRBV2 and TRBJ1-5; possible D gene TRBD1, 5 bases. The CDR3 covers 14 residues. V lost 4 bases and J 7 bases, leaving 14 bases between the germline ends. The V gene's germline CDR1 is SNHLY and CDR2 FYNNEI. This CDR3 is CASSGTGGKQPQHF. The CDR3 nucleotides are TGTGCCAGCAGTGGTACGGGGGGAAAACAGCCCCAGCATTTT.

The chain uses TRBV5-4 and TRBJ2-1, with TRBD2 identical over 7 bases. The CDR3 has 17 amino acids. Trimming cost V 4 bases and J 1 base; bases outside gene matches: 11. The germline V gene has CDR1 SGHNT and CDR2 YYREEE (reference sequence). For the CDR3, the DNA is TGTGCCAGCAGCGGCCATATGGGGGAGGGGTCCTACAATGAGCAGTTCTTC. Amino acid sequence: CASSGHMGEGSYNEQFF. The complete variable domain, with remaining parts taken from reference TRBV5-4 and TRBJ2-1, reads ETGVTQSPTHLIKTRGQQVTLRCSSQSGHNTVSWYQQALGQGPQFIFQYYREEENGRGNFPPRFSGLQFPNYSSELNVNALELDDSALYLCASSGHMGEGSYNEQFFGPGTRLTVL.

This clone has at least ten counts. The chain employs TRBV28 and TRBJ2-7; 8 nucleotides line up with TRBD1. This CDR3 region has 13 residues. After removal of 6 bases from V and 7 bases from J, the junction contained 8 bases not matched to a gene. Germline CDR1 is MDHEN and CDR2 is SYDVKM. CDR3 sequence: CASRPGQGGEQYF. The CDR3 region has the DNA TGTGCCAGCAGACCCGGACAGGGTGGGGAGCAGTACTTC.